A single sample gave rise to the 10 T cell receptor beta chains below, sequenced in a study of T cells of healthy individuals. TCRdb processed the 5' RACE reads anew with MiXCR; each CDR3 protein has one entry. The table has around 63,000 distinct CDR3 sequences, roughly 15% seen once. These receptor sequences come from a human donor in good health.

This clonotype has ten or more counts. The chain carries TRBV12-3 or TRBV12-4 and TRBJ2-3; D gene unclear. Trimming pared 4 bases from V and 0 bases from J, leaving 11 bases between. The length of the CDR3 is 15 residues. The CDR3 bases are TGTGCCAGCAGTTACGTGGGCCGGAGCACAGATACGCAGTATTTT. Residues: CASSYVGRSTDTQYF.

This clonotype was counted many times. CDR3 coding DNA: TGCAGTGCTAGTCATGGAAACACCATATATTTT. It codes for CSASHGNTIYF. The chain has TRBV20-1 and TRBJ1-3; no clear D gene. The ends were cut back, 3 bases at V and 3 bases at J, with 3 bases in the middle. Germline V CDR1 and CDR2: DFQATT, SNEGSKA (reference sequence). This CDR3 contains 11 residues.

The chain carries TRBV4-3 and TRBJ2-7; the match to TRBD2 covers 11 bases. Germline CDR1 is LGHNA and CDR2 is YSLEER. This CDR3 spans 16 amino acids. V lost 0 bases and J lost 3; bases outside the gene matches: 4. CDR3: CASSQDGTSGIYEQYF. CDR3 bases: TGCGCCAGCAGCCAAGACGGGACTAGCGGTATCTACGAGCAGTACTTC.

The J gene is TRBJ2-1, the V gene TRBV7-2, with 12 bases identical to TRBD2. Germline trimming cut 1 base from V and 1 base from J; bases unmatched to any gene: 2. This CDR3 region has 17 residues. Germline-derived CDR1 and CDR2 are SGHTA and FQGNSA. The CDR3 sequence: CASSLEGLAGSYNEQFF. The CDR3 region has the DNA TGTGCCAGCAGCTTAGAGGGACTAGCGGGTTCCTACAATGAGCAGTTCTTC.

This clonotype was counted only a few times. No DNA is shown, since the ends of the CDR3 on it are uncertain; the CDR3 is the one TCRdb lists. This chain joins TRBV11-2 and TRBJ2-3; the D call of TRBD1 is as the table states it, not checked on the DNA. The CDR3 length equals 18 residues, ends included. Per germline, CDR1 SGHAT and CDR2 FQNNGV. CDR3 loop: CASSARDDTDTQYFGQYF.

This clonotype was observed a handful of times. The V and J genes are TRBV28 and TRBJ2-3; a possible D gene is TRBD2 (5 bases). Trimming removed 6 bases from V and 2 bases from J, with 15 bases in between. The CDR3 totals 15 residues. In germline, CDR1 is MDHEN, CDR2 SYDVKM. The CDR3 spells CASRNQDWYTDTQYF. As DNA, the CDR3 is TGTGCCAGCAGAAACCAGGACTGGTACACAGATACGCAGTATTTT.

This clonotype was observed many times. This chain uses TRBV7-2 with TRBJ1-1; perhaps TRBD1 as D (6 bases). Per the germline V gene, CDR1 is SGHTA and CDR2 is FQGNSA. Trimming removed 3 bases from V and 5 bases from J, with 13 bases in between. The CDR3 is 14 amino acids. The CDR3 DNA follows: TGTGCCAGCAGCTTCGGGGGGCGGTGGACTGAAGCTTTCTTT. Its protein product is CASSFGGRWTEAFF.

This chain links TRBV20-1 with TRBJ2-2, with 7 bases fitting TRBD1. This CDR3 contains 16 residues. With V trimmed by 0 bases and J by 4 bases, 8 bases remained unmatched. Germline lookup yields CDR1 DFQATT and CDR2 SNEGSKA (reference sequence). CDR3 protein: CSARDPGTEGTGELFF. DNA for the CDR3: TGCAGTGCTAGAGACCCCGGGACAGAGGGCACCGGGGAGCTGTTTTTT.

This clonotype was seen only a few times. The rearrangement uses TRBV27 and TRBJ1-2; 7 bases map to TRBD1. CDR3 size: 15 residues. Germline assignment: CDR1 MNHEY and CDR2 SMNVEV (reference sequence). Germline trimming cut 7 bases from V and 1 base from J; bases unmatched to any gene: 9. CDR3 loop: CASKRGTGDNYGYTF. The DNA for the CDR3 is TGTGCCAGCAAGCGGGGTACAGGGGATAACTATGGCTACACCTTC.

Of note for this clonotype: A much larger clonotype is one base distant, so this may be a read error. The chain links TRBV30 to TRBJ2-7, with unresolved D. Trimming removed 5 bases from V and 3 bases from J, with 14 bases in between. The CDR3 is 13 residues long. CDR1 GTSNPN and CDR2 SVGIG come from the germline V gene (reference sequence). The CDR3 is CAWDGPLVYEQYF. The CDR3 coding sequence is TGTGCCTGGGATGGGCCGCTGGTCTACGAGCAGTACTTC.